Following are 13 T cell receptor beta chains from one sample sequenced in a study of T cell repertoires in cytomegalovirus infection. TCRdb passed the reads through MiXCR, listing each CDR3 protein once. The sample lists 200,000 to 300,000 distinct CDR3 sequences, roughly 13% occurring once. The specimen sequenced was PBMCs. Source of these receptors: a human donor in good health (CMV status not recorded). Some clones in this sample may be carry-over from other donors' samples.

A few counts support this clonotype. This chain links TRBV7-3 with TRBJ2-2, with a weak D call TRBD2 (5 bases). Germline V gene data show CDR1 as SGHTA and CDR2 as FQGTGA. CDR3 size: 16 residues. The V end was cut by 2 bases, the J end by 9 bases, with 19 bases between. CDR3 sequence: CASSLGSAENARELFF. The DNA of the CDR3 is TGTGCCAGCAGCTTAGGTAGCGCAGAGAACGCCCGGGAGCTGTTTTTT.

This clonotype was picked up a small number of times. V gene TRBV2 combines with J gene TRBJ1-2, with a tentative D call TRBD1 (5 bases). Germline CDR1 SNHLY, CDR2 FYNNEI. V was clipped by 0 bases and J by 12 bases, with 14 bases between them. The CDR3 loop spans 13 amino acids. CDR3 residues: CASSEARSGGNTF. CDR3 nucleotides: TGTGCCAGCAGTGAAGCGCGAAGCGGGGGGAACACCTTC.

This clonotype was seen more than once but under ten times. This chain uses TRBV29-1 with TRBJ2-3; D perhaps matches TRBD2 (5 bases). The CDR3 is 13 residues long. V was cut by 1 base and J by 4 bases, with 9 bases left in between. Germline V CDR1 and CDR2: SQVTM, ANQGSEA. Here the CDR3 DNA reads TGCAGCGTTGAAGGAGGGAACTCAGATACGCAGTATTTT. It yields the protein CSVEGGNSDTQYF.

This clonotype turned up a few times. The rearrangement uses TRBV7-9 and TRBJ1-6, with D maybe TRBD1 (6 bases). The V gene lost 5 bases and the J gene lost 10 bases, with 15 bases spanning the gap. The CDR3 runs 14 residues. Per the germline V gene, CDR1 is SEHNR and CDR2 is FQNEAQ (reference sequence). The CDR3: CASSLKQGQSPLHF. CDR3 bases: TGTGCCAGCAGCCTAAAACAGGGTCAGTCACCCCTCCACTTT.

CDR3 sequence reads: CASSEDSLTYNEQFF. As DNA, the CDR3 is TGTGCCAGCAGTGAGGACAGTCTAACCTACAATGAGCAGTTCTTC. The J gene is TRBJ2-1, the V gene TRBV6-4; D may be TRBD1 (6 bases). V was pared by 3 bases and J by 2 bases, with 11 bases between. CDR3 length: 15 residues. Germline CDR1 is MRHNA and CDR2 is SNTAGT.

The genes are TRBV9 and TRBJ1-1; D gene ambiguous. V lost 4 bases, J lost 11 bases, and 24 bases lay in between. Germline CDR1 and CDR2: SGDLS and YYNGEE. This CDR3 contains 15 residues. CDR3 bases: TGTGCCAGCAGCCTCTCCCTCGGACCGGAGTTGGAGGCTTTCTTT. Translated: CASSLSLGPELEAFF.

This clonotype has just a few counts. The rearrangement joins TRBV6-6 to TRBJ1-5; D is ambiguous. The CDR3 runs 14 residues. Trimming stripped 5 bases from V and 6 bases from J, with 14 bases between. Germline V gene lookup returns CDR1 MNHNY and CDR2 SVGAGI (reference sequence). CDR3 DNA: TGTGCCAGCAGTCACGGGGAGGGTGGTCAGCCCCAGCATTTT. Translation: CASSHGEGGQPQHF.

This clonotype was picked up many times. The genes are TRBV7-2 and TRBJ2-5; 7 bases match TRBD1. V lost 5 bases, J lost 4 bases, and 4 bases stayed unmatched. The CDR3 covers 13 residues. Germline-derived CDR1 and CDR2 are SGHTA and FQGNSA. CDR3 DNA: TGTGCCAGCAGCGGTCACAGGGGAGAGACCCAGTACTTC. Protein: CASSGHRGETQYF.

This clonotype was found many times. The J gene is TRBJ2-5, the V gene TRBV6-5; D possibly matches TRBD1 or TRBD2 (5 bases each). Between the trimmed V and J ends, which lost 1 base and 5 bases, there was a span of 14 bases. The CDR3 length is 15 residues. Germline V CDR1 and CDR2: MNHEY, SVGAGI. CDR3 bases: TGTGCCAGCAGTTACTTGGGACCCGCCTTGGAGACCCAGTACTTC. This codes for CASSYLGPALETQYF.

This clonotype was seen at least ten times. V gene TRBV12-3 or TRBV12-4 combines with J gene TRBJ1-2; 9 positions match TRBD1. The J segment lost 8 bases and the V segment lost 6 bases, leaving 7 bases of the junction unmatched. The CDR3 sequence is 13 residues long. The DNA for the CDR3 is TGTGCCAGCAGCCTGGGACAGGGTGTAGGCTACACCTTC. This encodes CASSLGQGVGYTF.

This clonotype has a count of ten or more. The chain joins TRBV12-3 or TRBV12-4 to TRBJ2-1, with D possibly called TRBD1 or TRBD2 (5 bases each). The CDR3 length is 15 residues. V lost 7 bases and J lost 5, with 18 bases in between. CDR3 in DNA: TGTGCCAGCAACGAAGCAGGGACCTTAAACAATGAGCAGTTCTTC. Translation: CASNEAGTLNNEQFF.

Ten or more counts support this clonotype. The chain recombines TRBV15 with TRBJ2-7, with D uncertain. V lost 0 bases to trimming and J lost 5 bases, with 14 bases between them. The V gene's germline CDR1 is LNHNV and CDR2 YYDKDF (reference sequence). The CDR3 is 15 amino acids. CDR3 residues: CATSREDRLMDEQYF. The DNA of the CDR3 is TGTGCCACCAGCAGAGAGGACCGCCTTATGGACGAGCAGTACTTC. The entire variable domain, with the rest obtained from reference TRBV15 and TRBJ2-7, is as follows: DAMVIQNPRYQVTQFGKPVTLSCSQTLNHNVMYWYQQKSSQAPKLLFHYYDKDFNNEADTPDNFQSRRPNTSFCFLDIRSPGLGDTAMYLCATSREDRLMDEQYFGPGTRLTVT.

This clonotype was counted ten times or more. The rearrangement uses TRBV28 and TRBJ1-4, with D possibly matching TRBD1 (6 bases). Between the trimmed V and J ends, which lost 6 bases and 7 bases, there was a span of 24 bases. Germline V CDR1 and CDR2: MDHEN, SYDVKM. The CDR3 extends over 17 amino acids. Here the CDR3 DNA reads TGTGCCAGCAGACCTCCTGCGGGGCCAGGGGTGACTGAAAAACTGTTTTTT. Translated, it gives CASRPPAGPGVTEKLFF.